This T cell receptor (beta chain) was identified during a study of blood T cell repertoires in COVID-19. Study background: There were acute and convalescent COVID-19 samples, and they came from the United States, Italy and Spain. PBMCs, B-cell-depleted T cells, or T cells provided the cDNA or gDNA that made up the material.

The CDR3 loop spans 17 amino acids. Germline V gene data show CDR1 as MGHDK and CDR2 as SYGVNS. V trimming: 2 bases; J trimming: 5 bases; junction bases outside the gene matches: 9. How the authors handled the data: For nucleated cells, counts were estimated from reference gene primer amplification. Assay: immunoSEQ multiplex PCR; the TCRdb copy retains only in-frame clones and omits some. V and J calls and clone size are copied from that table; D and trimming were computed from the DNA. The sample carries about 300,000 clones, about four fifths recorded once. V and J are TRBV25-1 and TRBJ1-2; 12 bases agree with TRBD1. This receptor was obtained from a woman between 50 and 59 years old with acute or convalescent COVID-19. The specimen sequenced was peripheral blood. The chain's CDR3 is CASSEAGTGGWVYGYTF. CDR3 sequence (DNA): TGTGCCAGCAGTGAAGCCGGGACAGGGGGCTGGGTATATGGCTACACCTTC.